This T cell receptor (beta chain) emerged from a study of T-cell reconstitution after alpha-beta-depleted transplantation in children. Unique molecular identifiers were used in preparing the TCRbeta library. TCRdb reprocessed the PCR reads with MiXCR, giving one entry per CDR3 protein. The table shows 500,000 to 600,000 distinct CDR3 sequences, with less than 35% occurring only once. Germline V gives CDR1 SGHRS, CDR2 YFSETQ. The CDR3 is 15 amino acids. V lost 3 bases and J lost 3; bases outside the gene matches: 8. The receptor was isolated from a human donor who donated a stem cell graft to a child with aplastic anemia. The rearrangement links TRBV5-1 to TRBJ1-1; 7 nucleotides agree with TRBD1. The sequenced sample was PBMCs from the stem cell graft donor, obtained from the stem cell graft. The CDR3 nucleotides read TGCGCCAGCAGCTCCCTGGACAGGACTCACACTGAAGCTTTCTTT. The encoded protein is CASSSLDRTHTEAFF.